This T cell receptor beta chain was identified in a study of T-cell memory formation after mild COVID-19. Germline CDR1 SGHRS, CDR2 YFSETQ. This CDR3 contains 13 residues. V was cut by 2 bases and J by 3 bases, with 9 bases left in between. Study-level results: Contracting clones localized mainly to CM and EM when CD4+ and mainly to EMRA when CD8+.

The authors produced TCR alpha and TCR beta cDNA libraries with sample barcodes and UMIs by 5'RACE using constant-segment primers. TCRdb reprocessed the 5' RACE reads with MiXCR, giving one entry per CDR3 protein. The sample records more than 400,000 distinct CDR3 sequences, over 15% being singletons. Note on this clonotype: The antigen is unknown.

V is TRBV5-1 and J is TRBJ2-7, with D possibly called TRBD1 or TRBD2 (5 bases each). The receptor's source is an adult woman who had mild COVID-19 (a few samples of this study predate the infection). Cell type and time point are not known. Material: PBMCs or a T cell subset sorted from them (not recorded which). Here the CDR3 reads CASSLQEDYEQYF. CDR3 DNA: TGCGCCAGCAGCTTACAGGAGGACTACGAGCAGTACTTC. The full variable domain, completed using reference TRBV5-1 and TRBJ2-7, is KAGVTQTPRYLIKTRGQQVTLSCSPISGHRSVSWYQQTPGQGLQFLFEYFSETQRNKGNFPGRFSGRQFSNSRSEMNVSTLELGDSALYLCASSLQEDYEQYFGPGTRLTVT.